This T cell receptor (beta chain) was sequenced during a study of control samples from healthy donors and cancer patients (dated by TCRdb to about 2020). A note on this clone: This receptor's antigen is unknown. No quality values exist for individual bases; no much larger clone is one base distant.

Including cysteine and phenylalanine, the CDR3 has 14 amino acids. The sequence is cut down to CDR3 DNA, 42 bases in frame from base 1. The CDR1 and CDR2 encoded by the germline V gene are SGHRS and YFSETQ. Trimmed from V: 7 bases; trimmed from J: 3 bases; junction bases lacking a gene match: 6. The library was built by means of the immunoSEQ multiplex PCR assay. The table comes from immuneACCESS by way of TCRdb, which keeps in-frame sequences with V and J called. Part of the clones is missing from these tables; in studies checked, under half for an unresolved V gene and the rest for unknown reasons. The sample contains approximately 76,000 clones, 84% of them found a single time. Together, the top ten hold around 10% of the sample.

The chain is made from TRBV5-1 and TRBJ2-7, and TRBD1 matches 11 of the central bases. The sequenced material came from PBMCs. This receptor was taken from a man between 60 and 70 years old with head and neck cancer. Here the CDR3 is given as CASGSGTGGYEQYF. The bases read TGCGCCAGCGGATCCGGGACAGGGGGCTACGAGCAGTACTTC.